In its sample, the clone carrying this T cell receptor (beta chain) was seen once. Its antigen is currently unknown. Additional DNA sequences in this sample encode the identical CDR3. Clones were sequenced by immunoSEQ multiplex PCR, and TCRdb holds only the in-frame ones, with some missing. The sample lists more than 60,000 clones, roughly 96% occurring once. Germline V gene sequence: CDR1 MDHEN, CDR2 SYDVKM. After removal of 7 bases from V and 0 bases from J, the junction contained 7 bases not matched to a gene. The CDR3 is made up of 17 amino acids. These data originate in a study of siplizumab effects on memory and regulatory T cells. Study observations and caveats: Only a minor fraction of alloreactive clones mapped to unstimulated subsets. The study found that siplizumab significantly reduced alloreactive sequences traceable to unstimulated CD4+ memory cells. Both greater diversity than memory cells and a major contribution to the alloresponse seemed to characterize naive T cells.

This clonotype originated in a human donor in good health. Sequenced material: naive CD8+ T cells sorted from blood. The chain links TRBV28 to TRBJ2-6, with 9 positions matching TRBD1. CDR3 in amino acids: CASKVPGQGSGANVLTF. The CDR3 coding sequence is TGTGCCAGCAAAGTTCCGGGACAGGGCTCTGGGGCCAACGTCCTGACTTTC. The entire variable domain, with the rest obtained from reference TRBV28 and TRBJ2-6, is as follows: DVKVTQSSRYLVKRTGEKVFLECVQDMDHENMFWYRQDPGLGLRLIYFSYDVKMKEKGDIPEGYSVSREKKERFSLILESASTNQTSMYLCASKVPGQGSGANVLTFGAGSRLTVL.